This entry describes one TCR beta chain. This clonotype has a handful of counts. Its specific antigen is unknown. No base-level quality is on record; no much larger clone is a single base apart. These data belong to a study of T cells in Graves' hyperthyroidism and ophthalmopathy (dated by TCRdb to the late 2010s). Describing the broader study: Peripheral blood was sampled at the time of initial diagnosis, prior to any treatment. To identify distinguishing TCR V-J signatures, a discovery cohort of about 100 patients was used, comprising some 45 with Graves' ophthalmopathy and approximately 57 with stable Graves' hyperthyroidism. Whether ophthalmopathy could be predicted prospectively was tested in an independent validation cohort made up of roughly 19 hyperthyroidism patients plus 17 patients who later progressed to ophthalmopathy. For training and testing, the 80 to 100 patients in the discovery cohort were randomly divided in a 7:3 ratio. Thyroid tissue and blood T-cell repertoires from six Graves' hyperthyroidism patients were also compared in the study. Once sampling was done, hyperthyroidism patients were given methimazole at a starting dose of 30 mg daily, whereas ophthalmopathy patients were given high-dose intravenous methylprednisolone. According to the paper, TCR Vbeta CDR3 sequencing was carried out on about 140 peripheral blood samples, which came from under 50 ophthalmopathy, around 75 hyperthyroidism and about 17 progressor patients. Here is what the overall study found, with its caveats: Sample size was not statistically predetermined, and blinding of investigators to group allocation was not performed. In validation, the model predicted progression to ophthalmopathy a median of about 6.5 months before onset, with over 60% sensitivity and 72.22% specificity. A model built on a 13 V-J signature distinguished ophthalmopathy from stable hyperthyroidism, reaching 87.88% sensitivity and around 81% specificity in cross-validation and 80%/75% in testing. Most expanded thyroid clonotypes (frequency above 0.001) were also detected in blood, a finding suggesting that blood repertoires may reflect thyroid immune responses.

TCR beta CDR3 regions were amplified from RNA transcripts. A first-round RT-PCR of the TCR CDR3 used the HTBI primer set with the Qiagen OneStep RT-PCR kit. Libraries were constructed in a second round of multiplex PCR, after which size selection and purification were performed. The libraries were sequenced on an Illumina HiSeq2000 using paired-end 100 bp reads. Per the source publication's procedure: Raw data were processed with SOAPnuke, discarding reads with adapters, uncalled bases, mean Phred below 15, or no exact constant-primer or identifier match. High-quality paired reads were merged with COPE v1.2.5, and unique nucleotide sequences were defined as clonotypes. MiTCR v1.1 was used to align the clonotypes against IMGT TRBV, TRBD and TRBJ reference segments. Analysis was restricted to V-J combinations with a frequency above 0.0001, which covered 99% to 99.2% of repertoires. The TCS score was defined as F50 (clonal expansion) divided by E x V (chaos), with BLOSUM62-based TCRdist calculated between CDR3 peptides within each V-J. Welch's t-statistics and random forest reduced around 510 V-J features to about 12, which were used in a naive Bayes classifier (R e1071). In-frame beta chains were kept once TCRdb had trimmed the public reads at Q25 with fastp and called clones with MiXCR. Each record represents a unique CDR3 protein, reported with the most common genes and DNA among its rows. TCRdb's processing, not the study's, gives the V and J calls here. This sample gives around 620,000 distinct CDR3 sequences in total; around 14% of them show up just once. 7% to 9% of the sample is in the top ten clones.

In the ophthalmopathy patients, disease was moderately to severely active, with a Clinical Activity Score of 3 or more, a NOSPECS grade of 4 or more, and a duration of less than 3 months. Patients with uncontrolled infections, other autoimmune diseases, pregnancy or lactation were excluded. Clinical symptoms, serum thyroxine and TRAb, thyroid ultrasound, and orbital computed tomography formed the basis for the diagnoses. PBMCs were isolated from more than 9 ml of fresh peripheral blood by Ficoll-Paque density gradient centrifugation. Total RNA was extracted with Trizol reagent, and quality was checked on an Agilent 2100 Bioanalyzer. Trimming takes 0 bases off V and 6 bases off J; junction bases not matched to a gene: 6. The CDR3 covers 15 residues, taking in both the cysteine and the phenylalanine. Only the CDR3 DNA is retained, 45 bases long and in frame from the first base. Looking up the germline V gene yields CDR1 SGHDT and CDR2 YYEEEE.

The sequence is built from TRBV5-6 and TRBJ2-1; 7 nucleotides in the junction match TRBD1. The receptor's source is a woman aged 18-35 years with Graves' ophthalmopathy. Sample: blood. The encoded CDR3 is CASSLEGARINEQFF. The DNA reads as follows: TGTGCCAGCAGCTTGGAGGGGGCGAGGATCAATGAGCAGTTCTTC.